This TCR beta chain comes out of a study of cytomegalovirus exposure and HLA in healthy donors. Study-wide background: Some 85 million unique TCRs, all from HLA-typed donors, were included in an early release of the data. Findings of the study overall: It was in a later analysis that TCR association rates were seen to vary by HLA locus, highest for DRB1 and lowest for HLA-C. Published work reported that the classifier diagnosed cytomegalovirus status with high specificity and sensitivity. TCR beta chains numbering more than 150 were designated cytomegalovirus-associated.

PCR was performed using 60 Vbeta and 13 Jbeta primers. Profiling relied on immunoSEQ multiplex PCR, and the TCRdb table lists in-frame clones only, not all of them. Here the sample spans about 140,000 clones, roughly four fifths being singletons. V gave up 0 bases and J gave up 6 bases; unmatched junction bases: 9. There are 15 residues in the CDR3. CDR1 and CDR2 (germline): SGHNT, YYREEE (reference sequence). This clone came up once. Its antigen is as yet unknown. Sequencing was done on a sample of PBMCs. This clonotype was sampled from a woman aged 55-70 years in good health and CMV-seropositive. This chain connects TRBV5-4 to TRBJ2-7; TRBD2 aligns across 7 bases. The CDR3 loop reads CASSLGGGLVGEQYF. In DNA, the CDR3 is TGTGCCAGCAGCTTGGGAGGAGGACTAGTTGGCGAGCAGTACTTC.